A single sample gave rise to the 13 T cell receptor beta chains below, sequenced in a study of T cells after posttransplantation cyclophosphamide (dated by TCRdb to the mid-2010s). The library was generated by the immunoSEQ multiplex PCR assay. TCRdb retrieved this table from immuneACCESS and kept in-frame rearrangements only. Not all clones are present; in checked studies, unresolved V genes account for under half, and no reason is known for the remainder. The table shows nearly 25,000 clones here, with no singletons. Around 4.4% of the sample lies in the top ten. Material for sequencing was PBMCs. These receptors all come from a woman aged 50 to 60 in good health, CMV-negative, and a related stem cell transplant donor.

In its sample, this clone was seen many times. The CDR3 loop is CASSAGGVGGYEQYF. Written as DNA, the CDR3 is TGTGCCAGCAGCGCAGGGGGCGTAGGAGGCTACGAGCAGTACTTC. The genes are TRBV9 and TRBJ2-7; 8 bases agree with TRBD1. Germline V lookup: CDR1 SGDLS, CDR2 YYNGEE. CDR3 length: 15 residues. The J segment lost 3 bases and the V segment lost 3 bases, leaving 8 bases of the junction unmatched. Complete variable domain (other parts from reference TRBV9 and TRBJ2-7): DSGVTQTPKHLITATGQRVTLRCSPRSGDLSVYWYQQSLDQGLQFLIQYYNGEERAKGNILERFSAQQFPDLHSELNLSSLELGDSALYFCASSAGGVGGYEQYFGPGTRLTVT.

The sample holds many counts of this clone. V is TRBV6-1 and J is TRBJ2-2; D possibly corresponds to TRBD2 (5 bases). Trimming stripped 4 bases from V and 9 bases from J, with 9 bases between. Germline CDR1 is MNHNS and CDR2 is SASEGT. The CDR3 sequence is 12 residues long. The DNA for the CDR3 is TGTGCCAGCAGTGGAGGGATCCGGGAGCTGTTTTTT. Its translation is CASSGGIRELFF.

This clone has at least ten counts. The chain joins TRBV7-6 to TRBJ2-1; tentatively, D is TRBD2 (5 bases). The CDR3 covers 17 residues. Germline V gives CDR1 SGHVS, CDR2 FNYEAQ. The V and J ends lost 3 bases and 0 bases respectively, with 15 bases between them. The DNA for the CDR3 is TGTGCCAGCAGCTTGGACTTGACACTTAGCTCCTACAATGAGCAGTTCTTC. This codes for CASSLDLTLSSYNEQFF.

This clone appeared many times. The same CDR3 is also encoded by other DNA sequences in this sample. The J gene is TRBJ1-3, the V gene TRBV7-2; unclear D gene. CDR3 length: 16 residues. The ends were cut back, 1 base at V and 0 bases at J, with 10 bases in the middle. Germline lookup yields CDR1 SGHTA and CDR2 FQGNSA. The CDR3 sequence is CASSLVMGGSGNTIYF. The CDR3 nucleotides are TGTGCCAGCAGCTTAGTGATGGGAGGCTCTGGAAACACCATATATTTT. The complete variable domain, with remaining parts taken from reference TRBV7-2 and TRBJ1-3, reads GAGVSQSPSNKVTEKGKDVELRCDPISGHTALYWYRQSLGQGLEFLIYFQGNSAPDKSGLPSDRFSAERTGGSVSTLTIQRTQQEDSAVYLCASSLVMGGSGNTIYFGEGSWLTVV.

Ten or more counts support this clone. The chain carries TRBV28 and TRBJ1-1; 10 bases align to TRBD1. Germline V gene lookup returns CDR1 MDHEN and CDR2 SYDVKM. J lost 11 bases, V lost 8 bases, and 14 bases had no gene match. This CDR3 has 14 residues. The CDR3 DNA reads as TGTGCCAGCGTCAGTGTTGTGACAGGGGGCTTCGCTTTCTTT. As protein: CASVSVVTGGFAFF.

The sample holds many counts of this clone. The rearrangement uses TRBV10-2 and TRBJ1-3; D perhaps matches TRBD1 (5 bases). The V gene lost 4 bases and the J gene lost 1 base, with 11 bases spanning the gap. The CDR3 totals 15 residues. Looked up from germline, CDR1 is WSHSY and CDR2 is SAAADI. As DNA, the CDR3 is TGCGCCAGCAGTGCGCAGGGTTTTTCTGGAAACACCATATATTTT. Its translation is CASSAQGFSGNTIYF.

This clone was observed at least ten times. The chain recombines TRBV6-5 with TRBJ1-2; D uncertain. In germline, CDR1 is MNHEY, CDR2 SVGAGI. The V end lost 2 bases, the J end lost 5 bases, and 9 bases lay between the germline ends. This CDR3 has 13 residues. CDR3 nucleotide sequence: TGTGCCAGCAGTTACGGGCCAGATTATGGCTACACCTTC. Encoded protein: CASSYGPDYGYTF.

This clone has ten or more counts. This chain links TRBV5-1 with TRBJ2-2; 9 bases are shared with TRBD1. The CDR3 loop spans 16 amino acids. CDR1 SGHRS and CDR2 YFSETQ come from the germline V gene. The J segment lost 5 bases and the V segment lost 4 bases, leaving 9 bases of the junction unmatched. The DNA of the CDR3 is TGCGCCAGCAGCGGAACAGGGGGCCGTGGGACCGGGGAGCTGTTTTTT. It translates to CASSGTGGRGTGELFF.

This clone was seen at least ten times. V is TRBV7-2 and J is TRBJ2-2; D gene uncertain. Germline assignment: CDR1 SGHTA and CDR2 FQGNSA. The CDR3 has 14 residues. V lost 5 bases and J lost 1, with 8 bases in between. DNA for the CDR3: TGTGCCAGCAGCCCAAGACTGAACACCGGGGAGCTGTTTTTT. This gives the protein CASSPRLNTGELFF. The whole variable domain, filled in from reference TRBV7-2 and TRBJ2-2, reads GAGVSQSPSNKVTEKGKDVELRCDPISGHTALYWYRQSLGQGLEFLIYFQGNSAPDKSGLPSDRFSAERTGGSVSTLTIQRTQQEDSAVYLCASSPRLNTGELFFGEGSRLTVL.

This clone showed up just a few times. The chain couples TRBV7-3 to TRBJ1-5, with D perhaps TRBD1 (5 bases). The CDR3 sequence is 18 residues long. Trimming pared 6 bases from V and 2 bases from J, leaving 23 bases between. Germline assignment: CDR1 SGHTA and CDR2 FQGTGA. In nucleotides, the CDR3 is TGTGCCAGCAGACCCGGGAAAATCACGGGGGGGGGCAATCAGCCCCAGCATTTT. Encoded protein: CASRPGKITGGGNQPQHF.

The rearrangement uses TRBV11-3 and TRBJ2-7, with a possible D match to TRBD2 (6 bases). CDR1 is SGHNT and CDR2 is YENEEA in the germline V gene. Trimming shortened V by 3 bases and J by 7 bases, and 16 bases separated the two germline ends. The CDR3 has 14 residues. CDR3 in DNA: TGTGCCAGCAGCTTCGAAGTCGGGAGTAGTGAGCAGTACTTC. It codes for CASSFEVGSSEQYF.

Ten or more counts support this clone. The chain links TRBV5-5 to TRBJ1-2, with D unresolved. Germline CDR1 is SGHKS and CDR2 is YYEKEE (reference sequence). This CDR3 region has 18 residues. The V end lost 1 base, the J end lost 4 bases, and 23 bases lay between the germline ends. DNA of the CDR3: TGTGCCAGCAGCTTGTCCCTAGACCAGAGGCTATTCACCTATGGCTACACCTTC. Protein product: CASSLSLDQRLFTYGYTF.

This clone appeared many times. This sequence joins TRBV18 and TRBJ1-3; TRBD1 agrees at 9 bases. Germline CDR1 KGHSH, CDR2 LQKENI. The CDR3 is 18 amino acids. The ends lost 4 bases at V and 0 bases at J; junction bases unmatched: 10. CDR3 loop: CASSLLTGTGNSGNTIYF. The CDR3 DNA reads TGTGCCAGCTCACTACTTACCGGGACAGGGAACTCTGGAAACACCATATATTTT.